This T cell receptor beta chain came from a study of cytomegalovirus exposure and HLA in healthy donors. The method was immunoSEQ multiplex PCR; TCRdb's version includes in-frame clones alone and lacks a portion of them. The data show around 50,000 clones, approximately 93% seen once. The donors belonged to the approximately 120-subject validation cohort, separate from the approximately 670-subject first cohort. General study points: Rare TCR sequences predominated, though certain public TCRs were found in many donors. For cytomegalovirus status, the classifier reportedly gave diagnoses with high specificity and sensitivity.

Remarks on this clone: Its target is not known.

The sequenced sample was PBMCs. This sequence originates from a young woman in good health and CMV-seropositive.

The CDR3 nucleotides read TGTGCCTGGAAGGGCAGGGGGAATGAAAAACTGTTTTTT. The encoded protein is CAWKGRGNEKLFF. The chain couples TRBV30 to TRBJ1-4, with 7 positions matching TRBD1. The V gene's germline CDR1 is GTSNPN and CDR2 SVGIG (reference sequence). J gave up 5 bases and V 4 bases, and 4 bases lay outside the gene matches. This CDR3 spans 13 amino acids.